The entry that follows covers one TCR beta chain sequence. This entry is derived from a study of blood T cell repertoires in COVID-19. About the research overall: PBMCs, B-cell-depleted T cells, or T cells were the source of the cDNA or gDNA that made up the material.

In the study's own analysis: Reference gene primer amplification gave nucleated cell count estimates. Sequencing used immunoSEQ multiplex PCR; TCRdb keeps in-frame clones, though not all of them. That table furnishes V, J and clone size, whereas the DNA furnished D and trimming. The sample has some 390,000 clones, about 91% seen once; the top ten hold about 1.4%. Trimming cost V 2 bases and J 2 bases, with 6 bases left between them. The CDR3 spans 13 residues. Germline CDR1 and CDR2: MRHNA and SNTAGT. Those enrolled in Seattle joined during active infection and were followed longitudinally afterward. Specimen: peripheral blood. The chain employs TRBV6-4 and TRBJ1-1; D uncertain. The clonotype originates from a woman in her thirties or forties with COVID-19, enrolled during active disease. The CDR3 DNA reads TGTGCCAGCAGTGACCGGGGTAACACTGAAGCTTTCTTT. Its protein is CASSDRGNTEAFF.